This TCR beta chain was retrieved from a study of T-cell reconstitution after alpha-beta-depleted transplantation in children (dated by TCRdb to 2015 to 2016). With regard to the full study: Using TCR repertoire profiling, the study quantitatively followed how T-cell immune reconstitution unfolded in children after TCRalphabeta/CD19-depleted allogeneic hematopoietic cell transplantation.

Read against the paper, the sample's treatment or condition label means: allogeneic hematopoietic cell transplantation with graft depleted of TCRalphabeta T cells and CD19 B cells. The transplant recipients were children given TCRalphabeta/CD19-depleted allogeneic hematopoietic cell grafts. Study-level results and caveats: In some patients, the high TCRbeta diversity seen at day 60 was put down to recipient T cells and intrathymic progenitors that had survived conditioning. About two months after transplant, the apparently early recovery of alphabetaT-cell counts reportedly depended on just several hundred clones that had expanded rapidly and came from non-depleted graft cells. The frequencies of hyperexpanded clones fell over the following months, and after one year, T-cell counts and TCRbeta diversity were mostly attributed to newly produced T cells.

The library came from PCR. TCRdb records Illumina HiSeq 2500 as the sequencer. Molecular barcoding was employed in the preparation of TCR libraries, with unique molecular identifiers being used to normalize TCRbeta repertoire quantification. TCRdb trimmed the raw reads at Q25, called clones with MiXCR and kept productive beta chains. Rows with a matching CDR3 protein are joined into one entry that keeps the most common DNA and genes. This sample gives 440,000 or so distinct CDR3 sequences in total; 43% of them show up just once. In total, the top ten clones hold roughly 27% of the sample. Concerning this clonotype: Its antigen is still unknown. No much larger clonotype is one base removed from it; base qualities were not supplied.

The sequence was collected from a girl aged 2 to 9 with aplastic anemia, due to receive a stem cell transplant. The specimen comprised PBMCs, sampled before TCRalphabeta/CD19-depleted stem cell transplant.

The CDR3 protein sequence reads: CASSQIGDEQYF. The nucleotide sequence is given as TGCGCCAGCAGCCAAATTGGGGACGAGCAGTACTTC. The rearrangement joined TRBV4-1 to TRBJ2-7; no D gene call is confident. From the cysteine up to the phenylalanine, the CDR3 has a length of 12 residues. CDR3 DNA is the only sequence kept; it has 36 bases, read in frame from the first base. The trim is 2 bases for V and 5 bases for J, with a gap of 7 bases between the germline ends. CDR1 and CDR2 were assigned from the germline V gene as MGHRA and YSYEKL.